One and the same sample provided the 14 T cell receptor beta chains below, sequenced in a study of blood T cell repertoires in COVID-19. The data were produced by immunoSEQ multiplex PCR, yet TCRdb's version contains in-frame clones alone and is incomplete. There are about 170,000 clones in the sample; about 74% occur only once, and roughly 8.4% lies in the top ten. Material for sequencing was peripheral blood. These receptors all come from a man aged 55 to 70 with acute or convalescent COVID-19.

This chain joins TRBV7-2 and TRBJ1-6, with D possibly matching TRBD1 (6 bases). Trimming cost V 6 bases and J 8 bases, with 11 bases left between them. The CDR3 runs 13 residues. Germline V CDR1 and CDR2: SGHTA, FQGNSA. In nucleotides, the CDR3 is TGTGCCAGCAGACAACAGGGAGATTCACCCCTCCACTTT. It is translated as CASRQQGDSPLHF. The whole variable domain, filled in from reference TRBV7-2 and TRBJ1-6, reads GAGVSQSPSNKVTEKGKDVELRCDPISGHTALYWYRQSLGQGLEFLIYFQGNSAPDKSGLPSDRFSAERTGGSVSTLTIQRTQQEDSAVYLCASRQQGDSPLHFGNGTRLTVT.

This clone was picked up one time. The chain couples TRBV19 to TRBJ2-1, with 7 nucleotides matching TRBD2. Germline CDR1 LNHDA, CDR2 SQIVND (reference sequence). The CDR3 covers 13 residues. The trim removed 4 bases at V and 9 bases at J, leaving 6 bases unmatched. The CDR3 is CASSTPGGLEQFF. DNA for the CDR3: TGTGCCAGTAGTACACCGGGGGGACTTGAGCAGTTCTTC.

This clone was detected once. The rearrangement joins TRBV27 to TRBJ2-3; 11 nucleotides align to TRBD1. Per the germline V gene, CDR1 is MNHEY and CDR2 is SMNVEV (reference sequence). With 6 bases clipped from V and 4 bases from J, the junction kept 6 bases outside the gene matches. The length of the CDR3 is 15 residues. The DNA for the CDR3 is TGTGCCAGCAGATACCGGACAGGGGGCGCAGATACGCAGTATTTT. Translation gives CASRYRTGGADTQYF.

The rearrangement links TRBV19 to TRBJ1-2; D gene uncertain. Deletions cut 5 bases from V and 4 bases from J, with 11 bases between. Looked up from germline, CDR1 is LNHDA and CDR2 is SQIVND (reference sequence). The length of the CDR3 is 13 residues. CDR3 nucleotides: TGTGCCAGTAGTGCGACGGAGTTCTATGGCTACACCTTC. Its translation: CASSATEFYGYTF.

This chain connects TRBV2 to TRBJ2-5, with D tentatively TRBD1 (5 bases). The CDR3 has 15 amino acids. The V gene lost 4 bases and the J gene lost 2 bases, with 14 bases spanning the gap. Germline CDR1 SNHLY, CDR2 FYNNEI. The CDR3 here is CASSARRQRQETQYF. Here the CDR3 DNA reads TGTGCCAGCAGTGCTAGGCGACAGAGACAAGAGACCCAGTACTTC.

The chain carries TRBV2 and TRBJ1-2; 8 positions match TRBD1. V gave up 2 bases and J gave up 2 bases; unmatched junction bases: 1. CDR3 length: 14 amino acids. Germline-derived CDR1 and CDR2 are SNHLY and FYNNEI. The CDR3 loop is CASSENRGNYGYTF. CDR3 in DNA: TGTGCCAGCAGTGAAAACAGGGGGAACTATGGCTACACCTTC.

As to this clone: Distinct nucleotide sequences in the sample also encode this CDR3. The V gene is TRBV24-1, the J gene TRBJ1-2, with 10 nucleotides matching TRBD1. The CDR3 covers 14 residues. Germline CDR1 and CDR2: KGHDR and SFDVKD. The ends lost 3 bases at V and 8 bases at J; junction bases unmatched: 5. DNA of the CDR3: TGTGCCACCAGTGATCCGGGACAGGGGAGAGGCTACACCTTC. It is translated as CATSDPGQGRGYTF.

This rearrangement joins TRBV27 to TRBJ2-2; tentative D call: TRBD2 (7 bases). V lost 5 bases and J 5 bases, leaving 15 bases between the germline ends. The CDR3 extends over 15 amino acids. Germline CDR1 reads MNHEY; CDR2 reads SMNVEV (reference sequence). The DNA for the CDR3 is TGTGCCAGCAGTAATTTGGGAGGGGGAACCGGGGAGCTGTTTTTT. Its translation: CASSNLGGGTGELFF.

This CDR3 reads CASSAQGHEQYF. The CDR3 DNA reads as TGTGCCAGCAGCGCACAGGGGCACGAGCAGTACTTC. The rearrangement uses TRBV9 and TRBJ2-7, with 7 nucleotides matching TRBD1. Germline CDR1 SGDLS, CDR2 YYNGEE. The J segment lost 5 bases and the V segment lost 3 bases, leaving 2 bases of the junction unmatched. The CDR3 runs to 12 residues.

V and J are TRBV25-1 and TRBJ2-2; 11 bases are shared with TRBD1. This CDR3 is 15 amino acids long. The germline V gene has CDR1 MGHDK and CDR2 SYGVNS. Unmatched junction bases numbered 7, after V lost 5 bases and J lost 8 bases. The CDR3 DNA follows: TGTGCCAGCAGTTATAGGACAGGGGGCTTGGGGGAGCTGTTTTTT. Its protein product is CASSYRTGGLGELFF.

This chain connects TRBV7-2 to TRBJ1-1; 7 nucleotides agree with TRBD1. Per the germline V gene, CDR1 is SGHTA and CDR2 is FQGNSA. The CDR3 is 15 amino acids. Unmatched junction bases numbered 5, after V lost 2 bases and J lost 2 bases. CDR3: CASSLRTGENTEAFF. Written as DNA, the CDR3 is TGTGCCAGCAGCTTACGCACAGGGGAAAACACTGAAGCTTTCTTT.

The genes are TRBV7-3 and TRBJ1-2, with a tentative D call TRBD1 (5 bases). CDR1 and CDR2 from the germline V gene are SGHTA and FQGTGA. The germline V and J ends were trimmed by 1 base and 4 bases, with 13 bases remaining between them. This CDR3 is 15 amino acids long. CDR3 sequence reads: CASSLNPGGAYGYTF. CDR3 DNA: TGTGCCAGCAGCTTAAATCCCGGAGGGGCCTATGGCTACACCTTC.

V usage is TRBV11-1 and J usage is TRBJ2-3; TRBD2 agrees at 7 bases. The germline V gene encodes CDR1 SGHAT and CDR2 FQDESV (reference sequence). J gave up 2 bases and V 1 base, and 3 bases lay outside the gene matches. The CDR3 sequence is 15 residues long. Here the CDR3 DNA reads TGTGCCAGCAGCTTAGTAGGGACTAACACAGATACGCAGTATTTT. Translating gives CASSLVGTNTDTQYF.

DNA for the CDR3: TGTGCCAGCAGTTTAATGTCAGGTTCGAACACCGGGGAGCTGTTTTTT. This codes for CASSLMSGSNTGELFF. The chain links TRBV6-5 to TRBJ2-2; D unclear. There are 16 residues in the CDR3. Germline CDR1 and CDR2: MNHEY and SVGAGI. Deletions cut 4 bases from V and 0 bases from J, with 12 bases between.